Below, 13 T cell receptor beta chains from the same sample are listed, as sequenced in a study of blood T cell repertoires in COVID-19. Profiled with immunoSEQ multiplex PCR; TCRdb holds only in-frame clones, not every one. The sample has about 94,000 clones; 75% to 90% are singletons. Sequenced material: peripheral blood. The origin of the receptors is a human donor in a cohort sampled during active COVID-19.

This clone is labeled as medium-sized. V gene TRBV27 combines with J gene TRBJ2-7, with 11 bases lining up with TRBD2. V lost 5 bases, J lost 2 bases, and 5 bases stayed unmatched. Germline-derived CDR1 and CDR2 are MNHEY and SMNVEV (reference sequence). CDR3 size: 15 residues. In DNA, the CDR3 is TGTGCCAGCAGTCCAATACTAGCGGGGGCCTACGAGCAGTACTTC. Translated, it gives CASSPILAGAYEQYF.

This chain uses TRBV2 with TRBJ1-1, with TRBD1 identical over 9 bases. Germline assignment: CDR1 SNHLY and CDR2 FYNNEI. This CDR3 has 16 residues. The V and J ends lost 10 bases and 5 bases, in that order; junction bases with no gene match: 17. In DNA, the CDR3 is TGTGCCACCCTACTGGCATCGGACAGGGGCGAGACTGAAGCTTTCTTT. Its protein is CATLLASDRGETEAFF.

This chain connects TRBV5-1 to TRBJ2-1; the D is unclear. Trimming took off 4 bases at V and 6 bases at J, with 17 bases between the two ends. Germline loops: CDR1 SGHRS, CDR2 YFSETQ. The CDR3 covers 15 residues. The CDR3 DNA sequence: TGCGCCAGCAGCCCGAGTGTATCTGTTCCCAATGAGCAGTTCTTC. Amino acids: CASSPSVSVPNEQFF.

The CDR3 reads CASSLEGGAYEQYF. DNA of the CDR3: TGCGCCAGCAGCTTGGAAGGCGGTGCCTACGAGCAGTACTTC. This chain links TRBV5-1 with TRBJ2-7; D unclear. V lost 0 bases and J 2 bases, leaving 9 bases between the germline ends. The length of the CDR3 is 14 residues. Germline CDR1 reads SGHRS; CDR2 reads YFSETQ.

The sample holds one count of this clone. The genes are TRBV11-2 and TRBJ2-1; D gene uncertain. Trimming shortened V by 5 bases and J by 8 bases, and 16 bases separated the two germline ends. This CDR3 region has 14 residues. From germline, CDR1 is SGHAT and CDR2 FQNNGV. Here the CDR3 reads CASSARLQRHEQFF. The CDR3 nucleotides are TGTGCCAGCAGCGCGCGACTCCAGAGGCATGAGCAGTTCTTC.

V gene TRBV18 combines with J gene TRBJ2-7, with TRBD1 identical over 10 bases. The V gene's germline CDR1 is KGHSH and CDR2 LQKENI. The CDR3 spans 15 residues. The junction had 5 bases not matched to a gene; V was cut back by 3 bases and J by 3 bases. The CDR3 protein is CASSPGTGVVYEQYF. The CDR3 nucleotides are TGTGCCAGCTCACCCGGGACAGGGGTGGTCTACGAGCAGTACTTC. The full variable domain, rest sourced from reference TRBV18 and TRBJ2-7, is NAGVMQNPRHLVRRRGQEARLRCSPMKGHSHVYWYRQLPEEGLKFMVYLQKENIIDESGMPKERFSAEFPKEGPSILRIQQVVRGDSAAYFCASSPGTGVVYEQYFGPGTRLTVT.

CDR3 DNA sequence: TGTGCCAGCTCACCACCCGCAGGGGCCCCACAGGGGAGTAACAATGAGCAGTTCTTC. Its protein product is CASSPPAGAPQGSNNEQFF. The chain combines TRBV18 with TRBJ2-1, with TRBD1 matching over 7 bases. This CDR3 has 19 residues. The germline CDR1 and CDR2 sequences are KGHSH and LQKENI. V was pared by 0 bases and J by 5 bases, with 16 bases of the junction left unmatched.

The chain couples TRBV5-1 to TRBJ2-5; D may be TRBD1 (6 bases). This CDR3 is 14 amino acids long. Germline V lookup: CDR1 SGHRS, CDR2 YFSETQ. V was trimmed by 5 bases and J by 5 bases, leaving 16 bases between them. The CDR3 region has the DNA TGCGCCAGCAGTATGGGGAACGGACAGGAGACCCAGTACTTC. Translation: CASSMGNGQETQYF.

This clone was detected only a few times. The chain uses TRBV11-2 and TRBJ1-1, with a possible D match to TRBD1 (5 bases). The length of the CDR3 is 14 residues. Between the trimmed V and J ends, which lost 5 bases and 3 bases, there was a span of 13 bases. CDR1 is SGHAT and CDR2 is FQNNGV in the germline V gene. The CDR3 region has the DNA TGTGCCAGCAGCCCCAGGGTTTTCGACACTGAAGCTTTCTTT. Translating gives CASSPRVFDTEAFF. Full variable domain (rest looked up from reference TRBV11-2 and TRBJ1-1): EAGVAQSPRYKIIEKRQSVAFWCNPISGHATLYWYQQILGQGPKLLIQFQNNGVVDDSQLPKDRFSAERLKGVDSTLKIQPAKLEDSAVYLCASSPRVFDTEAFFGQGTRLTVV.

The DNA of the CDR3 is TGTGCCAGCTCACCACCGGGGACAGGGGGCGAGGCTTTCTTT. Its protein is CASSPPGTGGEAFF. The chain employs TRBV18 and TRBJ1-1; TRBD1 agrees at 12 bases. Unmatched junction bases numbered 4, after V lost 0 bases and J lost 11 bases. The germline gives CDR1 KGHSH, CDR2 LQKENI. This CDR3 has 14 amino acids.

The chain carries TRBV5-1 and TRBJ1-5; 9 bases are shared with TRBD1. The length of the CDR3 is 18 residues. With 4 bases clipped from V and 4 bases from J, the junction kept 15 bases outside the gene matches. Germline V gene data show CDR1 as SGHRS and CDR2 as YFSETQ. The CDR3 DNA is TGCGCCAGCAGCCCCCTTGACCTAGACAGGGGGGGAAATCAGCCCCAGCATTTT. Residues: CASSPLDLDRGGNQPQHF.

The chain uses TRBV7-9 and TRBJ1-2, with a weak D call TRBD1 (5 bases). The V end lost 1 base, the J end lost 9 bases, and 15 bases lay between the germline ends. The V gene's germline CDR1 is SEHNR and CDR2 FQNEAQ (reference sequence). CDR3 length: 14 amino acids. The CDR3 sequence is CASSLEAQGTRYTF. In DNA, the CDR3 is TGTGCCAGCAGCTTAGAGGCGCAGGGAACCCGCTACACCTTC.

This clone was counted a single time. The V gene is TRBV10-2, the J gene TRBJ2-7; D is possibly TRBD2 (5 bases). Per the germline V gene, CDR1 is WSHSY and CDR2 is SAAADI. Trimming removed 4 bases from V and 6 bases from J, with 13 bases in between. The CDR3 spans 13 residues. The CDR3 DNA sequence: TGCGCCAGCAGTGTCTTAATAGAGGGCGAGCAGTACTTC. Translating gives CASSVLIEGEQYF.